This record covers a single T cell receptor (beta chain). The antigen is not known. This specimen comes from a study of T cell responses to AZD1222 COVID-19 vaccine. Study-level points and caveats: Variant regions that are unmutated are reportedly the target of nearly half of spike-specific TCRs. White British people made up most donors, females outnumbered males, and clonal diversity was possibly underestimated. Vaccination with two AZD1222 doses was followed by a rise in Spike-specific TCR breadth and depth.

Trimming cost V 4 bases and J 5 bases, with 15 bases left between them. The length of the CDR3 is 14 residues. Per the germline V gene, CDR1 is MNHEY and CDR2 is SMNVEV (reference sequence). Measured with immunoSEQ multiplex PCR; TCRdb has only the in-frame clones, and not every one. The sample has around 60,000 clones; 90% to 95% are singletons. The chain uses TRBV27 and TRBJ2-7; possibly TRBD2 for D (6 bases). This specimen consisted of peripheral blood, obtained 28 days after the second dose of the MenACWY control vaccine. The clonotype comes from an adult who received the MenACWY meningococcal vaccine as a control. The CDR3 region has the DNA TGTGCCAGCAGTTCAGAGGGACTGCCACACGAGCAGTACTTC. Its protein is CASSSEGLPHEQYF.